This T cell receptor beta chain originates from a study of beta chain features in type 1 diabetes. Broader study findings: Across all four CD4+ subsets, people with type 1 diabetes showed modestly shorter TCRB CDR3s. Small HLA sub-analyses could not settle whether HLA shapes TCRB rearrangement.

The isolated RNA, all of it, was reverse transcribed, so expressed TCRB transcripts were what got sequenced. The repertoire was sequenced with immunoSEQ multiplex PCR; TCRdb's copy has only in-frame clones and lacks some. The data show around 150,000 clones, roughly 60% seen once. V shed 3 bases and J shed 10 bases, with 10 bases lying between them. The germline V gene has CDR1 MNHEY and CDR2 SMNVEV (reference sequence). The length of the CDR3 is 12 residues. CD4+ naive, central memory, regulatory and stem cell-like memory cells were sorted via CD45RO/CCR7/CD25/CD127/CD95/CD27. As to this clone: Its target is unknown.

The sequence was collected from a man aged 30-40 years with type 1 diabetes. V gene TRBV27 combines with J gene TRBJ2-1, with D hard to call. Material for sequencing was naive CD4+ T cells from blood. The CDR3 region is CASSFRSNEQFF. For the CDR3, the DNA is TGTGCCAGCAGTTTTCGGTCTAACGAGCAGTTCTTC.